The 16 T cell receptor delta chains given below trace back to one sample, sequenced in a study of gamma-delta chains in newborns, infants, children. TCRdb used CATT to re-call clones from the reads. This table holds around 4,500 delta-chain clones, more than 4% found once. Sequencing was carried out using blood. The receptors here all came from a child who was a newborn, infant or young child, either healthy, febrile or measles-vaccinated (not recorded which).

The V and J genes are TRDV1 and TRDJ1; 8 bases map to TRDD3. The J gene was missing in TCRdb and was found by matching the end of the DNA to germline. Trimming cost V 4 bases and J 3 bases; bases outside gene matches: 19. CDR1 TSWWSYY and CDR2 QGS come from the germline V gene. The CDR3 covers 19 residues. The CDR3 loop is CALGGTFSRGIRGPDKLIF. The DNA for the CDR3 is TGTGCTCTTGGGGGCACGTTCTCCAGGGGGATAAGAGGACCCGATAAACTCATCTTT.

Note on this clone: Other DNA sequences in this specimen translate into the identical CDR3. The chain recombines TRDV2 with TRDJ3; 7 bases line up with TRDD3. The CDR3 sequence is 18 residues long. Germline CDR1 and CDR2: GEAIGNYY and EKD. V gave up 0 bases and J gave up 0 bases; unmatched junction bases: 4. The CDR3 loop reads CACDTWGTSSWDTRQMFF. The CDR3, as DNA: TGTGCCTGTGACACCTGGGGGACTAGCTCCTGGGACACCCGACAGATGTTTTTC.

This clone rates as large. CDR3 bases: TGTGCCTGTGACAAACTGGGGGTCCTTCTAGCACAACTCTTCTTT. It specifies CACDKLGVLLAQLFF. The chain links TRDV2 to TRDJ2, with 8 bases matching TRDD3. CDR1 and CDR2 from the germline V gene are GEAIGNYY and EKD. Losses at the gene ends were 2 bases for V and 7 bases for J; bases not matched to a gene: 8. The CDR3 length is 15 residues.

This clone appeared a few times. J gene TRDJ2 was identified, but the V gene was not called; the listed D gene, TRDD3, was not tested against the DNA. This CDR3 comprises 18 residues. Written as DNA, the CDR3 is TGTGCTCTTGGGGGCCGGGGTGGGGGATACATAATGACAGCACAACTCTTCTTT. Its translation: CALGGRGGGYIMTAQLFF.

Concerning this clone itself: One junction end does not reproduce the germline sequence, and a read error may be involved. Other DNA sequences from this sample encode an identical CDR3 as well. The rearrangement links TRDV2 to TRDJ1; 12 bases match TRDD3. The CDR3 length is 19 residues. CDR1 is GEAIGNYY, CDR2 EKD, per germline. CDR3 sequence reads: CACDTLLLGDTPYTDKLIF. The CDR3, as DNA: TGTGCATGTGACACCTTGTTACTGGGGGATACCCCGTACACCGATAAACTCATCTTT.

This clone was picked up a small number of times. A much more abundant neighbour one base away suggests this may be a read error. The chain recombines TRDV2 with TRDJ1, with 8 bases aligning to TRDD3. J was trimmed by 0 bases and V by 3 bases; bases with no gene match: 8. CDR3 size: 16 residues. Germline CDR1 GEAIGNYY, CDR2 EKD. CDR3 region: CACDVLRDTYTDKLIF. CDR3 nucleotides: TGTGCCTGTGACGTACTGAGGGATACGTACACCGATAAACTCATCTTT.

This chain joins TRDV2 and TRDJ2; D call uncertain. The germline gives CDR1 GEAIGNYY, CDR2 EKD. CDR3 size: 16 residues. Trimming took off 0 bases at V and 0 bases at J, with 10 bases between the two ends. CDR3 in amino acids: CACDTVGSSLTAQLFF. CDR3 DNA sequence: TGTGCCTGTGACACCGTAGGGTCCTCTTTGACAGCACAACTCTTCTTT.

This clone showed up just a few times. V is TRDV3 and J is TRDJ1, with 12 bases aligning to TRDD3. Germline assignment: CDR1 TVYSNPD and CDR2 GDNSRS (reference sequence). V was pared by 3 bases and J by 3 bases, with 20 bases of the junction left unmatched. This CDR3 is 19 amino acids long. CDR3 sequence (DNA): TGTGCCTTCGGCCTTCCTAACCTCTGGGGGATACGCGAGGCCGATAAACTCATCTTT. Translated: CAFGLPNLWGIREADKLIF.

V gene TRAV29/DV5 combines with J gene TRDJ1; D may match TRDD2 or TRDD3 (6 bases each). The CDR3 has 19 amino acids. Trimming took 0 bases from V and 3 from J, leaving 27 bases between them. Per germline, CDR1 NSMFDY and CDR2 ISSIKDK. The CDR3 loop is CAASASYPGEAWYADKLIF. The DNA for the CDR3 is TGTGCAGCAAGCGCATCCTACCCGGGGGAAGCCTGGTACGCCGATAAACTCATCTTT.

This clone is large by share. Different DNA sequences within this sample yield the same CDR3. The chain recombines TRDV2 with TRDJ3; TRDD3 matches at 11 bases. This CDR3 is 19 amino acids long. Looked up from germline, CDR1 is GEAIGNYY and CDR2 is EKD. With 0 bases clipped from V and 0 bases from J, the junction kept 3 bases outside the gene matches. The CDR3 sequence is CACDTVLGDSSWDTRQMFF. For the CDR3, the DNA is TGTGCCTGTGACACCGTACTGGGGGATAGCTCCTGGGACACCCGACAGATGTTTTTC.

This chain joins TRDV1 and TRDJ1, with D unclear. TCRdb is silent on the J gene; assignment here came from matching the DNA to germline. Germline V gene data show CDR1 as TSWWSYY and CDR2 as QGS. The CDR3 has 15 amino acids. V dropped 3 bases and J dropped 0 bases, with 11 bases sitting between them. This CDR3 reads CALGEYRRYTDKLIF. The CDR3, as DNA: TGTGCTCTTGGGGAGTACCGGCGGTACACCGATAAACTCATCTTT.

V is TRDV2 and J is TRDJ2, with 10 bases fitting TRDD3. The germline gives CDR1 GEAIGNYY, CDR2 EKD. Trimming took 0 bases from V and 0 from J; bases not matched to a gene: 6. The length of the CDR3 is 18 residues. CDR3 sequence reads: CACDTVLGDLALTAQLFF. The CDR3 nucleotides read TGTGCCTGTGACACCGTACTGGGGGATCTCGCTTTGACAGCACAACTCTTCTTT.

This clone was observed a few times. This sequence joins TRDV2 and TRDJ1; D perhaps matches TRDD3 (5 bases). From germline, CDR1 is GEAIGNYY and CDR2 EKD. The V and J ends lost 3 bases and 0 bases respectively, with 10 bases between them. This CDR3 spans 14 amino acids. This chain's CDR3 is CACDEVGNTDKLIF. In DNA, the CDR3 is TGTGCCTGTGACGAAGTGGGGAACACCGATAAACTCATCTTT.

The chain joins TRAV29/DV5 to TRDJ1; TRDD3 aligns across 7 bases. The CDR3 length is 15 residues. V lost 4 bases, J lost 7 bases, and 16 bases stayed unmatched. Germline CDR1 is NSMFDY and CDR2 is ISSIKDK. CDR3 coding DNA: TGTGCAGCACGGACCTGGGGGGGCGATAAAGGTAAACTCATCTTT. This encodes CAARTWGGDKGKLIF.

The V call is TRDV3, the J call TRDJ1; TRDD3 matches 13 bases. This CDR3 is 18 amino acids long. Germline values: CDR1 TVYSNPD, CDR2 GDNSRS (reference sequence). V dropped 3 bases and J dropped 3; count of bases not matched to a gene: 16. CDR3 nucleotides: TGTGCCTTGTTTCCGCGCAAAGACTGGGGGATACGTCCCGATAAACTCATCTTT. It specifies CALFPRKDWGIRPDKLIF.

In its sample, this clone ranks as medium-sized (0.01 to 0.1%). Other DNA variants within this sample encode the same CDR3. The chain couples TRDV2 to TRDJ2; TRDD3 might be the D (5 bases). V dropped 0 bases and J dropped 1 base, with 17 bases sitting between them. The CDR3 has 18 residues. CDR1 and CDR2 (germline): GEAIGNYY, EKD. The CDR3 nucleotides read TGTGCCTGTGACACCGTTACTGGAGGCCCCCATTTGACAGCACAACTCTTCTTT. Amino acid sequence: CACDTVTGGPHLTAQLFF.